These 30 T cell receptor beta chains came from one sample sequenced in a study of cytomegalovirus exposure and HLA in healthy donors. Both 60 Vbeta primers and 13 Jbeta primers went into the PCR. Assay: immunoSEQ multiplex PCR; the TCRdb copy retains only in-frame clones and omits some. The sample yields 150,000 to 200,000 clones, approximately 85% seen once. The specimen was PBMCs. The source of these receptors is a girl between 10 and 17 years old in good health and CMV-seropositive.

The chain recombines TRBV4-2 with TRBJ2-1; 9 bases fit TRBD1. V lost 0 bases, J lost 2 bases, and 5 bases stayed unmatched. The CDR3 contains 17 residues. Germline lookup yields CDR1 LGHNA and CDR2 YNFKEQ. Here the CDR3 DNA reads TGTGCCAGCAGCCAAGATTGGGGGGACAGGGCCTACAATGAGCAGTTCTTC. Amino acid sequence: CASSQDWGDRAYNEQFF.

This clone was observed once. The rearrangement links TRBV9 to TRBJ1-2, with TRBD1 as a possible D gene (6 bases). V shed 4 bases and J shed 2 bases, with 12 bases lying between them. The CDR3 is made up of 14 amino acids. Germline CDR1 and CDR2: SGDLS and YYNGEE. CDR3 loop: CASSRGGGNYGYTF. DNA for the CDR3: TGTGCCAGCAGCCGGGGGGGCGGGAACTATGGCTACACCTTC.

The CDR3 is CASSGTSGGVTGELFF. Written as DNA, the CDR3 is TGTGCCAGCAGCGGCACTAGCGGGGGGGTTACCGGGGAGCTGTTTTTT. The V and J genes are TRBV5-4 and TRBJ2-2, with 13 bases identical to TRBD2. The V gene end was trimmed by 4 bases and the J gene end by 5 bases; junction bases not matched to a gene: 5. The CDR3 sequence is 16 residues long. Germline lookup yields CDR1 SGHNT and CDR2 YYREEE (reference sequence).

This chain joins TRBV2 and TRBJ2-7; maybe TRBD1 (6 bases). CDR3 length equals 14 residues. Trimming removed 7 bases from V and 0 bases from J, with 13 bases in between. CDR1 and CDR2 from the germline V gene are SNHLY and FYNNEI. CDR3 sequence: CASTSGRGSYEQYF. CDR3 bases: TGTGCCAGCACCAGCGGCAGGGGCTCCTACGAGCAGTACTTC.

The rearrangement joins TRBV19 to TRBJ2-2; 8 nucleotides line up with TRBD2. CDR3 length: 15 residues. J gave up 3 bases and V 2 bases, and 2 bases lay outside the gene matches. Germline V CDR1 and CDR2: LNHDA, SQIVND (reference sequence). DNA of the CDR3: TGTGCCAGTAGTATAAGCGGGGGCTACACCGGGGAGCTGTTTTTT. Translation: CASSISGGYTGELFF.

V gene TRBV19 combines with J gene TRBJ1-1, with D perhaps matching TRBD1 (6 bases). This CDR3 is 14 amino acids long. In germline, CDR1 is LNHDA, CDR2 SQIVND (reference sequence). The V end lost 5 bases, the J end lost 0 bases, and 10 bases lay between the germline ends. The CDR3 sequence is CASSSWDMNTEAFF. Here the CDR3 DNA reads TGTGCCAGTAGTTCCTGGGACATGAACACTGAAGCTTTCTTT.

The chain is built from TRBV15 and TRBJ1-1; the D gene is possibly TRBD1 (5 bases). CDR3 length equals 16 residues. V lost 3 bases to trimming and J lost 1 base, with 15 bases between them. Germline lookup yields CDR1 LNHNV and CDR2 YYDKDF (reference sequence). CDR3: CATSRIPRGKNTEAFF. The DNA for the CDR3 is TGTGCCACCAGCAGGATTCCTAGGGGAAAGAACACTGAAGCTTTCTTT.

This clone was observed a few times. The J gene is TRBJ2-3, the V gene TRBV27, with 9 bases matching TRBD2. The CDR3 runs to 15 residues. Germline CDR1 and CDR2: MNHEY and SMNVEV (reference sequence). After removal of 5 bases from V and 3 bases from J, the junction contained 6 bases not matched to a gene. Here the CDR3 reads CASSPSGDRTDTQYF. CDR3 nucleotide sequence: TGTGCCAGCAGTCCTAGCGGGGATCGAACAGATACGCAGTATTTT.

The chain joins TRBV11-2 to TRBJ1-1; 7 bases are shared with TRBD1. The trim removed 4 bases at V and 1 base at J, leaving 3 bases unmatched. Germline CDR1 is SGHAT and CDR2 is FQNNGV. The CDR3 sequence is 14 residues long. CDR3 DNA: TGTGCCAGCAGCTCACGACAGGGGAACACTGAAGCTTTCTTT. It yields the protein CASSSRQGNTEAFF.

This clone was observed a single time. In the same sample, other DNA sequences code for this CDR3. This sequence joins TRBV9 and TRBJ2-1; no clear D. The V and J ends lost 0 bases and 5 bases respectively, with 3 bases between them. The CDR3 runs to 12 residues. Germline V gene data show CDR1 as SGDLS and CDR2 as YYNGEE. The CDR3 DNA reads as TGTGCCAGCAGCGTAGATAACAATGAGCAGTTCTTC. Encoded protein: CASSVDNNEQFF.

The chain recombines TRBV7-3 with TRBJ2-3, with 9 bases fitting TRBD2. V was pared by 5 bases and J by 6 bases, with 6 bases of the junction left unmatched. The CDR3 has 14 amino acids. CDR1 and CDR2 from the germline V gene are SGHTA and FQGTGA. CDR3 nucleotides: TGTGCCAGCAGCAGAAGCGGGGGGTCGGATACGCAGTATTTT. Encoded protein: CASSRSGGSDTQYF.

This clone was counted once. V and J are TRBV20-1 and TRBJ1-1; the D is unclear. The CDR3 spans 11 residues. The germline V gene has CDR1 DFQATT and CDR2 SNEGSKA (reference sequence). The ends were cut back, 8 bases at V and 3 bases at J, with 10 bases in the middle. The chain's CDR3 is CSPDKYTEAFF. CDR3 bases: TGCAGTCCAGACAAGTACACTGAAGCTTTCTTT.

V usage is TRBV2 and J usage is TRBJ1-2; 9 nucleotides line up with TRBD1. CDR3 length: 13 residues. Germline values: CDR1 SNHLY, CDR2 FYNNEI. V shed 7 bases and J 2 bases; nucleotides not matched to a gene: 2. The CDR3 DNA sequence: TGTGCCAGCATAGGACAGGGGAACTATGGCTACACCTTC. Protein sequence: CASIGQGNYGYTF.

V usage is TRBV4-1 and J usage is TRBJ1-1, with D possibly matching TRBD1 (6 bases). Germline lookup yields CDR1 MGHRA and CDR2 YSYEKL. This CDR3 is built from 16 residues. Trimming shortened V by 3 bases and J by 5 bases, and 19 bases separated the two germline ends. The CDR3 loop is CASSHLTRGTSTEAFF. For the CDR3, the DNA is TGCGCCAGCAGCCACCTGACACGTGGGACATCGACTGAAGCTTTCTTT.

The rearrangement links TRBV4-2 to TRBJ2-1; 9 bases align to TRBD2. The germline gives CDR1 LGHNA, CDR2 YNFKEQ. The J segment lost 8 bases and the V segment lost 4 bases, leaving 15 bases of the junction unmatched. CDR3 length equals 17 residues. CDR3 protein: CASSPSGASGATDEQFF. The CDR3 coding sequence is TGTGCCAGCAGCCCCTCCGGGGCTAGCGGGGCTACAGATGAGCAGTTCTTC.

This rearrangement joins TRBV6-5 to TRBJ1-2, with 10 bases fitting TRBD1. CDR3 length: 14 residues. Germline CDR1 is MNHEY and CDR2 is SVGAGI. V gave up 2 bases and J gave up 3 bases; unmatched junction bases: 0. CDR3 in DNA: TGTGCCAGCAGTTACGGGACAGGGGACTATGGCTACACCTTC. Encoded protein: CASSYGTGDYGYTF.

This chain connects TRBV30 to TRBJ1-1; D may be TRBD1 (6 bases). Trimming removed 3 bases from V and 3 bases from J, with 11 bases in between. Per germline, CDR1 GTSNPN and CDR2 SVGIG (reference sequence). The CDR3 extends over 13 amino acids. CDR3 region: CAWRGQMYTEAFF. CDR3 bases: TGTGCCTGGAGGGGACAAATGTACACTGAAGCTTTCTTT.

This chain links TRBV27 with TRBJ1-2, with 7 bases that match TRBD1. The ends lost 6 bases at V and 6 bases at J; junction bases unmatched: 1. Germline V gives CDR1 MNHEY, CDR2 SMNVEV (reference sequence). The CDR3 contains 11 residues. CDR3 in DNA: TGTGCCAGCAGCAGGGGGGATGGCTACACCTTC. This translates into CASSRGDGYTF.

The V and J genes are TRBV2 and TRBJ2-1; 14 bases are shared with TRBD2. V lost 7 bases and J lost 4; bases outside the gene matches: 12. CDR1 SNHLY and CDR2 FYNNEI come from the germline V gene. This CDR3 is 18 amino acids long. The CDR3 region has the DNA TGTGCCAGCAATTCGCGTCCCGGGACTAGCGGGGGATACAATGAGCAGTTCTTC. It yields the protein CASNSRPGTSGGYNEQFF.

The CDR3 loop is CASSLDGREEHGYTF. CDR3 DNA: TGTGCCAGCAGCTTAGATGGTCGGGAAGAACATGGCTACACCTTC. This chain links TRBV11-3 with TRBJ1-2; D unclear. Per the germline V gene, CDR1 is SGHNT and CDR2 is YENEEA. The CDR3 runs 15 residues. V lost 0 bases and J 6 bases, leaving 14 bases between the germline ends.

J is TRBJ1-2 and V is TRBV5-6, with 7 bases fitting TRBD1. The germline V gene encodes CDR1 SGHDT and CDR2 YYEEEE. The CDR3 is made up of 15 amino acids. Unmatched junction bases numbered 10, after V lost 4 bases and J lost 4 bases. DNA of the CDR3: TGTGCCAGCAGCGGAACCCGACAGGGCACCTATGGCTACACCTTC. It yields the protein CASSGTRQGTYGYTF.

The rearrangement links TRBV5-1 to TRBJ2-7; TRBD1 agrees at 8 bases. Germline values: CDR1 SGHRS, CDR2 YFSETQ. CDR3 length: 18 residues. Germline trimming cut 0 bases from V and 5 bases from J; bases unmatched to any gene: 16. The CDR3 DNA sequence: TGCGCCAGCAGCTTGGGTGGCCTTGGCGGCAGGGGGCCGGACGAGCAGTACTTC. Amino acid sequence: CASSLGGLGGRGPDEQYF.

The CDR3 region is CASSLSRGDGYTF. The CDR3 region has the DNA TGTGCCAGCAGTTTAAGTCGGGGGGATGGCTACACCTTC. The V and J genes are TRBV27 and TRBJ1-2; D might be TRBD1 (5 bases). CDR3 length equals 13 residues. Trimming cost V 2 bases and J 6 bases, with 10 bases left between them. Germline CDR1 MNHEY, CDR2 SMNVEV (reference sequence).

This clone was counted a few times. This chain uses TRBV7-2 with TRBJ2-1, with TRBD1 identical over 7 bases. The CDR3 spans 16 residues. Germline CDR1 and CDR2: SGHTA and FQGNSA. V shed 5 bases and J 7 bases; nucleotides not matched to a gene: 14. CDR3 region: CASSISPGQLVNEQFF. The CDR3 DNA reads TGTGCCAGCAGCATTTCTCCGGGACAGTTAGTGAATGAGCAGTTCTTC. The full variable domain, its missing parts supplied by reference TRBV7-2 and TRBJ2-1, is GAGVSQSPSNKVTEKGKDVELRCDPISGHTALYWYRQSLGQGLEFLIYFQGNSAPDKSGLPSDRFSAERTGGSVSTLTIQRTQQEDSAVYLCASSISPGQLVNEQFFGPGTRLTVL.

This rearrangement joins TRBV11-3 to TRBJ1-2; possible D gene TRBD1, 6 bases. This CDR3 spans 14 amino acids. The V end lost 4 bases, the J end lost 3 bases, and 12 bases lay between the germline ends. The germline V gene has CDR1 SGHNT and CDR2 YENEEA. DNA of the CDR3: TGTGCCAGCAGCTCCTTGTCAGGGGACTATGGCTACACCTTC. This sequence encodes CASSSLSGDYGYTF. Based on the CDR3 plus reference TRBV11-3 and TRBJ1-2, the full variable domain is EAGVVQSPRYKIIEKKQPVAFWCNPISGHNTLYWYLQNLGQGPELLIRYENEEAVDDSQLPKDRFSAERLKGVDSTLKIQPAELGDSAVYLCASSSLSGDYGYTFGSGTRLTVV.

CDR3 residues: CASRDRGVGEKLFF. The CDR3 coding sequence is TGTGCCAGCAGGGACAGGGGGGTTGGTGAAAAACTGTTTTTT. The J gene is TRBJ1-4, the V gene TRBV2; the match to TRBD1 covers 10 bases. Per germline, CDR1 SNHLY and CDR2 FYNNEI. This CDR3 is 14 amino acids long. J lost 7 bases, V lost 6 bases, and 5 bases had no gene match.

This chain uses TRBV5-8 with TRBJ2-7; 7 bases are a match to TRBD1. Germline CDR1 SGHTS, CDR2 YDEGEE. This CDR3 is 14 amino acids long. V lost 5 bases, J lost 3 bases, and 8 bases stayed unmatched. The CDR3, as DNA: TGTGCCAGCAGTAGGTGGGACAGTCACTACGAGCAGTACTTC. It is translated as CASSRWDSHYEQYF.

The chain links TRBV9 to TRBJ2-1; D is undetermined. This CDR3 has 18 amino acids. Between the trimmed V and J ends, which lost 3 bases and 9 bases, there was a span of 28 bases. The germline V gene has CDR1 SGDLS and CDR2 YYNGEE. CDR3 nucleotides: TGTGCCAGCAGCGGAATAGGTCGACTTTACGCGAACAATGGTGAGCAGTTCTTC. Residues: CASSGIGRLYANNGEQFF.

V usage is TRBV7-9 and J usage is TRBJ1-1; 8 bases match TRBD1. The length of the CDR3 is 14 residues. In germline, CDR1 is SEHNR, CDR2 FQNEAQ (reference sequence). The V gene end was trimmed by 3 bases and the J gene end by 1 base; junction bases not matched to a gene: 1. CDR3 region: CASSFGQGNTEAFF. The CDR3 DNA reads as TGTGCCAGCAGCTTCGGACAGGGGAACACTGAAGCTTTCTTT.

The V gene is TRBV5-1, the J gene TRBJ2-2; no clear D. The CDR3 length is 13 residues. The V end was cut by 0 bases, the J end by 5 bases, with 5 bases between. From germline, CDR1 is SGHRS and CDR2 YFSETQ. This chain's CDR3 is CASSLDGTGELFF. CDR3 in DNA: TGCGCCAGCAGCTTGGACGGTACCGGGGAGCTGTTTTTT.